The next 15 T cell receptor beta chains were all read from a single sample in a study of T cell changes during pregnancy in multiple sclerosis. Measured with immunoSEQ multiplex PCR; TCRdb has only the in-frame clones, and not every one. The data show tens of thousands of clones, approximately 90% seen once. The sample consisted of CD8+ T cells from peripheral blood mononuclear cells, taken in the third trimester of pregnancy. These TCRs come from a female donor with multiple sclerosis, enrolled in a pregnancy study.

V usage is TRBV13 and J usage is TRBJ1-6, with D possibly being TRBD1 (6 bases). The CDR3 is 14 residues long. Trimming shortened V by 3 bases and J by 7 bases, and 10 bases separated the two germline ends. The V gene's germline CDR1 is PRHDT and CDR2 FYEKMQ (reference sequence). In DNA, the CDR3 is TGTGCCAGCAGCTTTACAGGGATGAATTCACCCCTCCACTTT. It encodes CASSFTGMNSPLHF.

The rearrangement joins TRBV7-3 to TRBJ2-1; a weak D match, TRBD1 (6 bases). The ends were cut back, 2 bases at V and 5 bases at J, with 19 bases in the middle. The CDR3 runs 17 residues. CDR1 and CDR2 from the germline V gene are SGHTA and FQGTGA. Written as DNA, the CDR3 is TGTGCCAGCAGCTTACGGCCCGATCGGGACATAGACAATGAGCAGTTCTTC. This gives the protein CASSLRPDRDIDNEQFF.

This chain connects TRBV7-9 to TRBJ2-3; tentative D call: TRBD2 (5 bases). Germline CDR1 reads SEHNR; CDR2 reads FQNEAQ (reference sequence). CDR3 length: 16 residues. With 1 base removed from V and 4 bases from J, the gap between germline ends came to 15 bases. The CDR3 here is CASSLGGRSPSDTQYF. CDR3 nucleotides: TGTGCCAGCAGCTTAGGTGGGAGATCCCCTTCAGATACGCAGTATTTT.

The CDR3 region is CSVHSTFTGNEQFF. The DNA of the CDR3 is TGCAGCGTTCACTCGACTTTCACGGGAAATGAGCAGTTCTTC. The chain joins TRBV29-1 to TRBJ2-1; TRBD2 is a possible D gene (5 bases). This CDR3 comprises 14 residues. CDR1 SQVTM and CDR2 ANQGSEA come from the germline V gene. Deletions cut 5 bases from V and 7 bases from J, with 18 bases between.

The chain joins TRBV9 to TRBJ2-7; tentative D call: TRBD2 (5 bases). This CDR3 is 15 amino acids long. The germline V gene has CDR1 SGDLS and CDR2 YYNGEE. Trimming removed 4 bases from V and 0 bases from J, with 14 bases in between. The chain's CDR3 is CASSPGGGPSYEQYF. CDR3 DNA sequence: TGTGCCAGCAGCCCCGGAGGTGGGCCCTCCTACGAGCAGTACTTC.

This chain uses TRBV6-5 with TRBJ1-1, with D perhaps matching TRBD1 (6 bases). V lost 0 bases and J lost 5, with 13 bases in between. This CDR3 spans 15 amino acids. Per germline, CDR1 MNHEY and CDR2 SVGAGI. The CDR3 sequence: CASSYSSGAGTEAFF. CDR3 nucleotide sequence: TGTGCCAGCAGTTACTCTTCAGGGGCAGGAACTGAAGCTTTCTTT.

The chain has TRBV6-4 and TRBJ2-1, with a tentative D call TRBD2 (6 bases). With 2 bases removed from V and 16 bases from J, the gap between germline ends came to 18 bases. This CDR3 spans 13 amino acids. Germline CDR1 is MRHNA and CDR2 is SNTAGT. DNA for the CDR3: TGTGCCAGCAGTGACAAATCAGAAGGAGGGCAATTCTTC. Translating it yields CASSDKSEGGQFF.

The rearrangement joins TRBV28 to TRBJ1-5; D possibly corresponds to TRBD1 (5 bases). Germline V lookup: CDR1 MDHEN, CDR2 SYDVKM. The CDR3 has 16 residues. With 4 bases removed from V and 0 bases from J, the gap between germline ends came to 13 bases. This CDR3 reads CASSSDRRYSNQPQHF. DNA of the CDR3: TGTGCCAGCAGTTCCGACAGACGGTATAGCAATCAGCCCCAGCATTTT.

The chain uses TRBV29-1 and TRBJ2-5, with TRBD2 matching over 8 bases. The V and J ends lost 3 bases and 2 bases, in that order; junction bases with no gene match: 8. CDR1 is SQVTM and CDR2 is ANQGSEA in the germline V gene. This CDR3 is built from 15 residues. The CDR3 region is CSVDRGGWEQETQYF. The CDR3, as DNA: TGCAGCGTTGATCGGGGGGGGTGGGAGCAAGAGACCCAGTACTTC.

This chain joins TRBV7-9 and TRBJ1-5, with TRBD1 matching 8 bases. Germline-derived CDR1 and CDR2 are SEHNR and FQNEAQ (reference sequence). Unmatched junction bases numbered 11, after V lost 3 bases and J lost 4 bases. The CDR3 runs to 17 residues. The CDR3 bases are TGTGCCAGCAGCTTTTCACACGCGACAGGGGTAAATCAGCCCCAGCATTTT. It yields the protein CASSFSHATGVNQPQHF.

This clone was counted a single time. This chain links TRBV12-5 with TRBJ2-3; TRBD1 matches 9 bases. CDR3 length equals 16 residues. Unmatched junction bases numbered 7, after V lost 5 bases and J lost 1 base. Looked up from germline, CDR1 is LGHNT and CDR2 is FRNRAP. The chain's CDR3 is CASGPWTGVGTDTQYF. The CDR3 DNA reads as TGTGCTAGTGGTCCATGGACAGGGGTTGGCACAGATACGCAGTATTTT.

As for this clone: At one end the junction does not follow the germline gene, possibly because of a read error. The V gene is TRBV5-4, the J gene TRBJ2-7; TRBD1 agrees at 10 bases. The germline gives CDR1 SGHNT, CDR2 YYREEE (reference sequence). This CDR3 has 15 residues. CDR3 sequence: CASAQGTGESYEQYF. The CDR3 DNA reads TGCGCCAGCGCACAGGGGACAGGGGAATCCTACGAGCAGTACTTC.

This clone was seen only once. The chain uses TRBV4-2 and TRBJ2-5, with D perhaps TRBD2 (6 bases). The V gene lost 0 bases and the J gene lost 5 bases, with 19 bases spanning the gap. This CDR3 contains 17 residues. The V gene's germline CDR1 is LGHNA and CDR2 YNFKEQ. The CDR3 nucleotides read TGTGCCAGCAGCCAAGATTTAGGACTATCGTCTTTCGAGACCCAGTACTTC. Translating gives CASSQDLGLSSFETQYF.

The rearrangement joins TRBV29-1 to TRBJ2-5, with 9 bases fitting TRBD1. V was clipped by 7 bases and J by 3 bases; unmatched bases: 12. CDR1 and CDR2 from the germline V gene are SQVTM and ANQGSEA. The CDR3 has 15 residues. CDR3 nucleotides: TGCAGCGCCGCTACGGGACAGGGTACGGAAGAGACCCAGTACTTC. Protein product: CSAATGQGTEETQYF. Filled out from reference TRBV29-1 and TRBJ2-5, the complete variable domain reads SAVISQKPSRDICQRGTSLTIQCQVDSQVTMMFWYRQQPGQSLTLIATANQGSEATYESGFVIDKFPISRPNLTFSTLTVSNMSPEDSSIYLCSAATGQGTEETQYFGPGTRLLVL.

The V call is TRBV15, the J call TRBJ2-3; D not certain. V was clipped by 2 bases and J by 0 bases, with 9 bases between them. The CDR3 length is 15 residues. In germline, CDR1 is LNHNV, CDR2 YYDKDF (reference sequence). DNA of the CDR3: TGTGCCACCAGCAGACTCTACTCTAGCACAGATACGCAGTATTTT. Amino acids: CATSRLYSSTDTQYF.